Below are 26 T cell receptor beta chains sequenced from a single sample in a study of shared clonotypes between healthy human individuals. Profiled with immunoSEQ multiplex PCR; TCRdb holds only in-frame clones, not every one. The sample has hundreds of thousands of clones; 95% to 97% are singletons. Naivety among CD8 cells was defined by CD45RO negativity and positive CCR7 selection, thereby excluding terminally differentiated effector memory CD45RA+ cells. Sample: naive CD8+ T cells sorted from blood. These receptors came from a man aged 25-45 years in good health.

The chain employs TRBV13 and TRBJ2-3, with 14 nucleotides matching TRBD2. V shed 5 bases, J shed 1 base, and the junction held 11 bases outside the gene matches. Germline V gives CDR1 PRHDT, CDR2 FYEKMQ (reference sequence). This CDR3 region has 19 residues. CDR3 sequence (DNA): TGTGCCAGCAGCGCTAATCAACCGGGACTAGCGGGGGGCACAGATACGCAGTATTTT. This sequence encodes CASSANQPGLAGGTDTQYF. Together with reference TRBV13 and TRBJ2-3, the CDR3 gives the full variable domain: AAGVIQSPRHLIKEKRETATLKCYPIPRHDTVYWYQQGPGQDPQFLISFYEKMQSDKGSIPDRFSAQQFSDYHSELNMSSLELGDSALYFCASSANQPGLAGGTDTQYFGPGTRLTVL.

This sequence joins TRBV29-1 and TRBJ1-1; 8 bases agree with TRBD1. The CDR3 runs to 14 residues. Germline V gene data show CDR1 as SQVTM and CDR2 as ANQGSEA. The trim removed 3 bases at V and 7 bases at J, leaving 10 bases unmatched. CDR3: CSVDARTGLDEAFF. CDR3 bases: TGCAGCGTTGACGCTAGGACAGGGTTAGATGAAGCTTTCTTT.

The chain links TRBV7-9 to TRBJ2-5; TRBD1 aligns across 7 bases. J lost 5 bases, V lost 1 base, and 13 bases had no gene match. The CDR3 consists of 17 residues. CDR1 and CDR2 (germline): SEHNR, FQNEAQ (reference sequence). CDR3 sequence (DNA): TGTGCCAGCAGCTTAGTGGGGACAGTCGCTATGTTCGAGACCCAGTACTTC. Amino acids: CASSLVGTVAMFETQYF.

This clone was found once. This chain joins TRBV30 and TRBJ1-2; no firm D call. V shed 7 bases and J shed 0 bases, with 18 bases lying between them. This CDR3 contains 15 residues. The V gene's germline CDR1 is GTSNPN and CDR2 SVGIG (reference sequence). CDR3 nucleotide sequence: TGTGCCTCCCCAAGCTCGGAAGGAGCTAACTATGGCTACACCTTC. Translation gives CASPSSEGANYGYTF. Full variable domain (missing parts from reference TRBV30 and TRBJ1-2): SQTIHQWPATLVQPVGSPLSLECTVEGTSNPNLYWYRQAAGRGLQLLFYSVGIGQISSEVPQNLSASRPQDRQFILSSKKLLLSDSGFYLCASPSSEGANYGYTFGSGTRLTVV.

V and J are TRBV29-1 and TRBJ2-1, with 11 bases fitting TRBD2. V lost 5 bases, J lost 8 bases, and 8 bases stayed unmatched. From germline, CDR1 is SQVTM and CDR2 ANQGSEA. The CDR3 contains 14 residues. CDR3: CSVTTSGRRDEQFF. The CDR3 DNA is TGCAGCGTTACTACTAGCGGGAGACGGGATGAGCAGTTCTTC.

The chain carries TRBV6-5 and TRBJ2-7; D may be TRBD1 (5 bases). The CDR3 is 11 residues long. The ends were cut back, 5 bases at V and 6 bases at J, with 8 bases in the middle. CDR1 is MNHEY and CDR2 is SVGAGI in the germline V gene. The CDR3 nucleotides read TGTGCCAGCAGTACAGGAATCGAGCAGTACTTC. Amino acid sequence: CASSTGIEQYF.

Concerning this clone: Other DNA sequences within the sample encode an identical CDR3. The chain combines TRBV7-2 with TRBJ2-5; D is uncertain. This CDR3 is 14 amino acids long. V dropped 2 bases and J dropped 2 bases, with 9 bases sitting between them. Germline V gives CDR1 SGHTA, CDR2 FQGNSA. The CDR3 region has the DNA TGTGCCAGCAGCTTACTTCTTTGGCAAGAGACCCAGTACTTC. It is translated as CASSLLLWQETQYF.

The CDR3 protein is CASSEIRHSREDTQYF. The CDR3, as DNA: TGTGCCAGCAGCGAAATTCGACACTCCCGGGAAGATACGCAGTATTTT. This chain connects TRBV2 to TRBJ2-3; D may be TRBD2 (5 bases). V lost 6 bases, J lost 5 bases, and 21 bases lay in between. The CDR3 has 16 residues. Germline V gene lookup returns CDR1 SNHLY and CDR2 FYNNEI.

The chain joins TRBV2 to TRBJ1-2; unclear D gene. This CDR3 spans 12 amino acids. With 4 bases removed from V and 11 bases from J, the gap between germline ends came to 14 bases. From germline, CDR1 is SNHLY and CDR2 FYNNEI. The CDR3 sequence: CASSGWSLEYTF. CDR3 nucleotides: TGTGCCAGCAGTGGTTGGAGCCTCGAGTACACCTTC.

This rearrangement joins TRBV27 to TRBJ2-1; tentatively, D is TRBD2 (6 bases). The CDR3 is 11 amino acids. CDR1 and CDR2 from the germline V gene are MNHEY and SMNVEV (reference sequence). Deletions cut 8 bases from V and 9 bases from J, with 11 bases between. The CDR3 sequence is CASALGGEQFF. As DNA, the CDR3 is TGTGCCAGCGCCCTGGGGGGTGAGCAGTTCTTC.

The J gene is TRBJ1-2, the V gene TRBV15; D unresolved. The length of the CDR3 is 15 residues. The V and J ends lost 0 bases and 5 bases respectively, with 13 bases between them. Germline CDR1 LNHNV, CDR2 YYDKDF (reference sequence). The chain's CDR3 is CATSRDRSVFYGYTF. CDR3 nucleotide sequence: TGTGCCACCAGCAGAGATCGATCGGTGTTTTATGGCTACACCTTC.

The V and J genes are TRBV27 and TRBJ2-1; no firm D call. The germline gives CDR1 MNHEY, CDR2 SMNVEV (reference sequence). This CDR3 spans 15 amino acids. V dropped 5 bases and J dropped 0 bases, with 11 bases sitting between them. CDR3 in amino acids: CASSGITYSYNEQFF. CDR3 DNA sequence: TGTGCCAGCAGTGGCATAACATACTCCTACAATGAGCAGTTCTTC.

The chain combines TRBV27 with TRBJ1-1, with TRBD1 matching over 8 bases. Losses at the gene ends were 6 bases for V and 4 bases for J; bases not matched to a gene: 10. CDR1 is MNHEY and CDR2 is SMNVEV in the germline V gene (reference sequence). The CDR3 covers 15 residues. The CDR3 reads CASRRTGNSFTEAFF. DNA of the CDR3: TGTGCCAGCAGAAGGACAGGGAATAGTTTCACTGAAGCTTTCTTT.

The chain has TRBV27 and TRBJ1-1; weak D call: TRBD1 (6 bases). The V gene lost 0 bases and the J gene lost 4 bases, with 12 bases spanning the gap. Germline V gene lookup returns CDR1 MNHEY and CDR2 SMNVEV (reference sequence). CDR3 length equals 15 residues. The CDR3: CASSLSPPRGTEAFF. The CDR3 bases are TGTGCCAGCAGTTTATCACCCCCCAGGGGCACTGAAGCTTTCTTT.

The rearrangement joins TRBV6-5 to TRBJ2-7, with D perhaps being TRBD1 or TRBD2 (6 bases each). The ends were cut back, 2 bases at V and 2 bases at J, with 13 bases in the middle. Per the germline V gene, CDR1 is MNHEY and CDR2 is SVGAGI. The CDR3 is 15 residues long. The CDR3 DNA sequence: TGTGCCAGCAGTTACCCCGGGGGCACCACCTACGAGCAGTACTTC. This sequence encodes CASSYPGGTTYEQYF.

This clone has a single count. Other nucleotide sequences from this sample produce the same CDR3. The chain links TRBV4-1 to TRBJ2-7; 11 bases fit TRBD2. With 3 bases clipped from V and 3 bases from J, the junction kept 1 base outside the gene matches. Germline loops: CDR1 MGHRA, CDR2 YSYEKL. The CDR3 totals 14 residues. The CDR3 protein is CASSQGTSGYEQYF. Written as DNA, the CDR3 is TGCGCCAGCAGCCAGGGGACTAGCGGCTACGAGCAGTACTTC.

The rearrangement uses TRBV25-1 and TRBJ2-5, with a possible D match to TRBD2 (6 bases). The germline V and J ends were trimmed by 7 bases and 4 bases, with 19 bases remaining between them. From germline, CDR1 is MGHDK and CDR2 SYGVNS. The CDR3 has 15 amino acids. CDR3 nucleotides: TGTGCCAGCATTGGTAGCGGAAACGTGAGAGAGACCCAGTACTTC. As protein: CASIGSGNVRETQYF.

This chain links TRBV7-9 with TRBJ2-1, with D unresolved. Deletions cut 2 bases from V and 2 bases from J, with 4 bases between. The length of the CDR3 is 13 residues. Germline V lookup: CDR1 SEHNR, CDR2 FQNEAQ (reference sequence). Written as DNA, the CDR3 is TGTGCCAGCAGCTTACAGGCCTACAATGAGCAGTTCTTC. Its translation: CASSLQAYNEQFF. The full variable domain, rest sourced from reference TRBV7-9 and TRBJ2-1, is DTGVSQNPRHKITKRGQNVTFRCDPISEHNRLYWYRQTLGQGPEFLTYFQNEAQLEKSRLLSDRFSAERPKGSFSTLEIQRTEQGDSAMYLCASSLQAYNEQFFGPGTRLTVL.

In DNA, the CDR3 is TGTGCCTCTGGACAGTCAGGCACTGAAGCTTTCTTT. This translates into CASGQSGTEAFF. This chain links TRBV30 with TRBJ1-1, with D tentatively TRBD1 (6 bases). Germline V gene sequence: CDR1 GTSNPN, CDR2 SVGIG (reference sequence). Between the trimmed V and J ends, which lost 7 bases and 4 bases, there was a span of 13 bases. The CDR3 covers 12 residues.

About this clone itself: This same CDR3 is encoded by further DNA sequences in the sample. The chain carries TRBV7-9 and TRBJ1-1; unclear D gene. Germline lookup yields CDR1 SEHNR and CDR2 FQNEAQ (reference sequence). The CDR3 covers 9 residues. Deletions cut 5 bases from V and 6 bases from J, with 1 base between. CDR3 coding DNA: TGTGCCAGCAGCCCTGAAGCTTTCTTT. Translating it yields CASSPEAFF.

This chain links TRBV4-1 with TRBJ2-7; D is perhaps TRBD2 (6 bases). CDR1 MGHRA and CDR2 YSYEKL come from the germline V gene. The V gene lost 3 bases and the J gene lost 2 bases, with 14 bases spanning the gap. The CDR3 loop spans 15 amino acids. This CDR3 is CASSHTGTAAYEQYF. The CDR3 coding sequence is TGCGCCAGCAGCCACACCGGGACTGCCGCCTACGAGCAGTACTTC.

This clone occurred once. This sequence joins TRBV7-9 and TRBJ1-5; 7 bases fit TRBD1. Germline V gives CDR1 SEHNR, CDR2 FQNEAQ (reference sequence). The CDR3 contains 15 residues. Trimming cost V 5 bases and J 6 bases; bases outside gene matches: 10. The CDR3 nucleotides read TGTGCCAGCAGCCTAACAGGGGACGTAGGTCAGCCCCAGCATTTT. Translation gives CASSLTGDVGQPQHF.

This clone was seen a single time. The chain is built from TRBV5-5 and TRBJ2-7; possible D gene TRBD2, 6 bases. CDR3 size: 15 residues. Germline CDR1 SGHKS, CDR2 YYEKEE (reference sequence). The V end lost 3 bases, the J end lost 0 bases, and 13 bases lay between the germline ends. This chain's CDR3 is CASSWGDGRSYEQYF. In DNA form, the CDR3 reads TGTGCCAGCAGCTGGGGGGACGGCCGCTCCTACGAGCAGTACTTC.

This chain joins TRBV25-1 and TRBJ2-5; no reliable D call. Trimming took 1 base from V and 5 from J, leaving 11 bases between them. Germline lookup yields CDR1 MGHDK and CDR2 SYGVNS. CDR3 length equals 14 residues. The CDR3 protein is CASSEWTTYETQYF. The DNA for the CDR3 is TGTGCCAGCAGTGAATGGACGACCTATGAGACCCAGTACTTC.

The chain links TRBV18 to TRBJ1-4; possible D gene TRBD1, 6 bases. The CDR3 contains 16 residues. Germline loops: CDR1 KGHSH, CDR2 LQKENI. V shed 5 bases and J shed 3 bases, with 16 bases lying between them. The DNA of the CDR3 is TGTGCCAGCTCAAAGGTCGGGGGCGAGGCTAATGAAAAACTGTTTTTT. This codes for CASSKVGGEANEKLFF.

The chain recombines TRBV28 with TRBJ1-1, with D perhaps matching TRBD1 (5 bases). In germline, CDR1 is MDHEN, CDR2 SYDVKM. This CDR3 contains 13 residues. V shed 2 bases and J shed 7 bases, with 11 bases lying between them. CDR3 sequence reads: CASSLMGVDEAFF. The CDR3 coding sequence is TGTGCCAGCAGTTTAATGGGGGTCGATGAAGCTTTCTTT.